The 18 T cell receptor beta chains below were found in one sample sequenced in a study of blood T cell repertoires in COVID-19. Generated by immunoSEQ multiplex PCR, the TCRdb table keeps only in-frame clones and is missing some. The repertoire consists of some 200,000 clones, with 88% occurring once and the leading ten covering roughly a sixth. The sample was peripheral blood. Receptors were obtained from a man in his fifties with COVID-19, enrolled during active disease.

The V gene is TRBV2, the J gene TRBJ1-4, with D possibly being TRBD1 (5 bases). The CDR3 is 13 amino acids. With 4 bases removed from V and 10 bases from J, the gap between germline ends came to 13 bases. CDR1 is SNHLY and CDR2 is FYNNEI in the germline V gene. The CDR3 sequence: CASSGGAIGKLFF. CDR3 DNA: TGTGCCAGCAGTGGGGGCGCGATTGGAAAACTGTTTTTT.

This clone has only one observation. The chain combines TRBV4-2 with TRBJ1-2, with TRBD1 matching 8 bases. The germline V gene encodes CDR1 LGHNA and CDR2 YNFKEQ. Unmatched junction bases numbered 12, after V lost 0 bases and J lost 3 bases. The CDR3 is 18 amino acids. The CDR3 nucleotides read TGTGCCAGCAGCCAAGACATAGGGCAGGGGGCATTTGACTATGGCTACACCTTC. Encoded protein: CASSQDIGQGAFDYGYTF.

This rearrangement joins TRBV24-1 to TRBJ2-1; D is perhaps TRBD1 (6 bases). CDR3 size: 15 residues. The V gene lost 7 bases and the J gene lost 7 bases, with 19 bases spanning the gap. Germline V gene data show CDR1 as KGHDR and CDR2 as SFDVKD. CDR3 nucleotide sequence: TGTGCCACCAGAGCCAAGGACAGATTAGGTAATGAGCAGTTCTTC. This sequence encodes CATRAKDRLGNEQFF.

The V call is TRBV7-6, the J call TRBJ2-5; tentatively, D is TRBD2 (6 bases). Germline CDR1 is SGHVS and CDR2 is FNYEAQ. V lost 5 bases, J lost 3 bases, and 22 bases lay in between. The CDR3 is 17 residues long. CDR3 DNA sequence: TGTGCCAGCAGCCCTGCCCCCGGGACTGGATTTAAAGAGACCCAGTACTTC. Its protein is CASSPAPGTGFKETQYF.

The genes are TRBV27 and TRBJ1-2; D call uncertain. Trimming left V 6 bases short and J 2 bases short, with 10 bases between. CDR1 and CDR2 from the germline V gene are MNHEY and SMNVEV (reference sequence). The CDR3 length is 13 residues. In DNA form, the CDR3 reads TGTGCCAGCAGGCTCGACGGGAACTATGGCTACACCTTC. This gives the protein CASRLDGNYGYTF.

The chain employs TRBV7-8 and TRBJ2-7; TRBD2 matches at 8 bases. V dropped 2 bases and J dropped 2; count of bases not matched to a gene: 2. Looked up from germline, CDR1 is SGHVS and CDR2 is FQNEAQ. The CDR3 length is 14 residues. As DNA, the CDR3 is TGTGCCAGCAGCTTAACTAGCGGACCCTACGAGCAGTACTTC. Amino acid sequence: CASSLTSGPYEQYF. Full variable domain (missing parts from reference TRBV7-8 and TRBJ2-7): GAGVSQSPRYKVAKRGQDVALRCDPISGHVSLFWYQQALGQGPEFLTYFQNEAQLDKSGLPSDRFFAERPEGSVSTLKIQRTQQEDSAVYLCASSLTSGPYEQYFGPGTRLTVT.

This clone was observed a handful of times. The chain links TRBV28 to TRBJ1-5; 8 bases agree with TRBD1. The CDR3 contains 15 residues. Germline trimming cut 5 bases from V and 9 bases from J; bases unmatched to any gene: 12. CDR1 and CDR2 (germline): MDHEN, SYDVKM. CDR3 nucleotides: TGTGCCAGCAGTCAGACCGGACAGGGTACTTGGCCCCAGCATTTT. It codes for CASSQTGQGTWPQHF.

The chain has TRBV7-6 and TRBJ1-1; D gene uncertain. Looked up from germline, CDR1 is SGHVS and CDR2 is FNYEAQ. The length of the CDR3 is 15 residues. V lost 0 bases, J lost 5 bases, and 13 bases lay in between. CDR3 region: CASSLAVSLGTEAFF. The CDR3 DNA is TGTGCCAGCAGCTTAGCTGTCAGTCTCGGGACTGAAGCTTTCTTT.

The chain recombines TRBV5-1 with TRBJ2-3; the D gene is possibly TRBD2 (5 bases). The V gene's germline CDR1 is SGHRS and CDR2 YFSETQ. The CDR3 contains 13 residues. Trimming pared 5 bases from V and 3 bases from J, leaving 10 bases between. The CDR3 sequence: CASRRAETDTQYF. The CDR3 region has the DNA TGCGCCAGCAGAAGAGCGGAGACAGATACGCAGTATTTT.

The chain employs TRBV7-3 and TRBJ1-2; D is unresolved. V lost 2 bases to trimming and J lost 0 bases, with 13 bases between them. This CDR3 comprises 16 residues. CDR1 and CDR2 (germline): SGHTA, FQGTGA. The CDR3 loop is CASSLGAGSTNYGYTF. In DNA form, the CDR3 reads TGTGCCAGCAGCTTAGGCGCGGGCAGCACTAACTATGGCTACACCTTC.

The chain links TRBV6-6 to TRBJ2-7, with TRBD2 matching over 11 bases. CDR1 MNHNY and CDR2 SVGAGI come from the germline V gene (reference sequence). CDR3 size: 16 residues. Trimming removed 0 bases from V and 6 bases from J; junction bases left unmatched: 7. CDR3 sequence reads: CASSYSVSGGAVEQYF. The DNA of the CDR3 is TGTGCCAGCAGTTACTCGGTTAGCGGGGGGGCCGTCGAGCAGTACTTC.

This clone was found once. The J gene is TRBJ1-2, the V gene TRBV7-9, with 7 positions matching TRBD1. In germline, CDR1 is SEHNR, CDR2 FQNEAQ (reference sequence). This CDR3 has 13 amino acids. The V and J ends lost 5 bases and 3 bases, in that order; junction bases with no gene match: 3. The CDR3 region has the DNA TGTGCCAGCAGCCCCACAGGGGACTATGGCTACACCTTC. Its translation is CASSPTGDYGYTF.

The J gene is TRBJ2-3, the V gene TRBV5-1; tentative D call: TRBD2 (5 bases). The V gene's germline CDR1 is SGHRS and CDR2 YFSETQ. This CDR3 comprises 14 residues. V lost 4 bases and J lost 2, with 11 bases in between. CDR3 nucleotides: TGCGCCAGCAGCCCGGGGTCCGCCACAGATACGCAGTATTTT. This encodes CASSPGSATDTQYF.

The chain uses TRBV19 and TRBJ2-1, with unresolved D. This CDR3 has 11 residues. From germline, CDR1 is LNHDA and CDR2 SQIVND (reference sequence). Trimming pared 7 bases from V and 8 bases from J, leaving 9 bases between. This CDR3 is CASNFEDEQFF. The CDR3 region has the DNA TGTGCCAGTAACTTCGAGGATGAGCAGTTCTTC.

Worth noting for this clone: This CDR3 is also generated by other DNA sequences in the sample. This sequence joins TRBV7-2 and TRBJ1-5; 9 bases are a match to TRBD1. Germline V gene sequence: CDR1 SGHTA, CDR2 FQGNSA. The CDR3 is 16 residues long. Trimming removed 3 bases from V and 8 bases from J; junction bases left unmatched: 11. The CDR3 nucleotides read TGTGCCAGCAGCTTGAGGGGGGGACAGGGATTGAAGCCCCAGCATTTT. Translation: CASSLRGGQGLKPQHF.

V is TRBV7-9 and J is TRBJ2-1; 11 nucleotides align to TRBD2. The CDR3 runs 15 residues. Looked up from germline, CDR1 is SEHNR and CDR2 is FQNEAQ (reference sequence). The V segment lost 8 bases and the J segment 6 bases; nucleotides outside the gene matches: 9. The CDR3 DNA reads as TGTGCCAGCGGTGAGACTAGCGGGAATGTCAATGAGCAGTTCTTC. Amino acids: CASGETSGNVNEQFF. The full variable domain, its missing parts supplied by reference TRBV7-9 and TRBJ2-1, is DTGVSQNPRHKITKRGQNVTFRCDPISEHNRLYWYRQTLGQGPEFLTYFQNEAQLEKSRLLSDRFSAERPKGSFSTLEIQRTEQGDSAMYLCASGETSGNVNEQFFGPGTRLTVL.

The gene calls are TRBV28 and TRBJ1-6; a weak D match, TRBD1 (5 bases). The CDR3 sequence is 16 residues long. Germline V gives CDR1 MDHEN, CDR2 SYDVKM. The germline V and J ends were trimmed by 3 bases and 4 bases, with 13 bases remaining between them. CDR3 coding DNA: TGTGCCAGCAGTTTTGCGCAGGGAAGATATAATTCACCCCTCCACTTT. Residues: CASSFAQGRYNSPLHF.

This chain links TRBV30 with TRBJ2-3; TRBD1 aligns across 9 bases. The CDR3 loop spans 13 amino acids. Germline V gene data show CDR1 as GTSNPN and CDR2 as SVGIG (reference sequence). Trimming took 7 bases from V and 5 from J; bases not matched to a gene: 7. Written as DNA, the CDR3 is TGTGCCTTAGGACAGGGGCGAGGAGATACGCAGTATTTT. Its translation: CALGQGRGDTQYF.